A single sample is the source of the 21 T cell receptor beta chains below, sequenced in a study of Graves' ophthalmopathy and Graves' hyperthyroidism. RNA transcripts were the source from which TCR beta CDR3 regions were amplified. An initial RT-PCR round employing HTBI primers preceded a second-round multiplex PCR. TCRdb ran MiXCR on the multiplex PCR reads and lists one entry per CDR3 protein. The data hold over 500,000 distinct CDR3 sequences, with 22% observed a single time. The sequenced sample consisted of peripheral blood. The receptors come from a woman younger than 30 with stable Graves' hyperthyroidism. Some clones in this sample may be carry-over from other donors' samples.

This clonotype was observed at least ten times. The chain uses TRBV20-1 and TRBJ1-6; unclear D gene. Deletions cut 5 bases from V and 8 bases from J, with 7 bases between. Germline V gene lookup returns CDR1 DFQATT and CDR2 SNEGSKA (reference sequence). This CDR3 is 11 amino acids long. For the CDR3, the DNA is TGCAGTGCTTCAACCCATTCACCCCTCCACTTT. Translated: CSASTHSPLHF.

Ten or more counts support this clonotype. Here the CDR3 reads CASGRMFGQNQPQHF. Written as DNA, the CDR3 is TGTGCCAGCGGCCGAATGTTCGGACAGAATCAGCCCCAGCATTTT. This chain joins TRBV6-1 and TRBJ1-5, with a possible D match to TRBD1 (6 bases). V was cut by 8 bases and J by 4 bases, with 18 bases left in between. The germline CDR1 and CDR2 sequences are MNHNS and SASEGT. The CDR3 sequence is 15 residues long.

Comment on this clonotype: A read error may account for a junction end that differs from germline. This chain joins TRBV12-3 or TRBV12-4 and TRBJ2-5, with D possibly TRBD2 on 5 matching bases. This CDR3 spans 15 amino acids. The CDR3 DNA is TGTGCCAGCACTCTCGGCGGGTTGGAGCAAGATACCCAGTACTTC. It specifies CASTLGGLEQDTQYF.

This clonotype was detected only a few times. The junction differs from germline at one of its ends, possibly a read error. The chain couples TRBV19 to TRBJ2-2; 12 positions agree with TRBD1. CDR1 LNHDA and CDR2 SQIVND come from the germline V gene (reference sequence). This CDR3 spans 19 amino acids. The CDR3 DNA reads TGTGCCACCCCACCGGGACAGGGGGCTTTGAAAAAGAACACCGGGGGGCTGTTTTTT. This sequence encodes CATPPGQGALKKNTGGLFF.

This clonotype has ten or more counts. The rearrangement joins TRBV6-5 to TRBJ2-6, with a weak D call TRBD1 (5 bases). Trimming stripped 0 bases from V and 2 bases from J, with 5 bases between. The CDR3 runs to 15 residues. Germline loops: CDR1 MNHEY, CDR2 SVGAGI. DNA for the CDR3: TGTGCCAGCAGTTACTCCAGGGCTGGGGCCAACGTCCTGACTTTC. The encoded protein is CASSYSRAGANVLTF.

This clonotype was seen ten or more times. V is TRBV12-3 or TRBV12-4 and J is TRBJ2-7; 13 positions agree with TRBD2. This CDR3 has 13 residues. V lost 8 bases, J lost 6 bases, and 4 bases stayed unmatched. The CDR3 nucleotides are TGTGCCAGCGGAGGACTAGCGGGAGTCGAGCAGTACTTC. Its protein is CASGGLAGVEQYF.

This clonotype was detected ten times or more. The rearrangement uses TRBV5-1 and TRBJ2-5, with TRBD2 matching over 11 bases. Unmatched junction bases numbered 3, after V lost 0 bases and J lost 2 bases. Germline assignment: CDR1 SGHRS and CDR2 YFSETQ. This CDR3 spans 16 amino acids. CDR3 residues: CASSLAGTSGQETQYF. The CDR3 DNA is TGCGCCAGCAGCTTGGCCGGGACTAGCGGTCAAGAGACCCAGTACTTC. The full variable domain, in which reference TRBV5-1 and TRBJ2-5 provide the parts outside the CDR3, is KAGVTQTPRYLIKTRGQQVTLSCSPISGHRSVSWYQQTPGQGLQFLFEYFSETQRNKGNFPGRFSGRQFSNSRSEMNVSTLELGDSALYLCASSLAGTSGQETQYFGPGTRLLVL.

Many counts were recorded for this clonotype. The chain joins TRBV7-9 to TRBJ2-7; D perhaps matches TRBD2 (5 bases). The V gene lost 1 base and the J gene lost 9 bases, with 13 bases spanning the gap. CDR1 and CDR2 from the germline V gene are SEHNR and FQNEAQ (reference sequence). This CDR3 contains 13 residues. The CDR3 here is CASSLDSLGGQYF. CDR3 sequence (DNA): TGTGCCAGCAGCTTAGACTCCCTCGGAGGGCAGTACTTC.

J is TRBJ1-1 and V is TRBV19, with 8 bases that match TRBD1. CDR1 LNHDA and CDR2 SQIVND come from the germline V gene (reference sequence). This CDR3 has 17 residues. Trimming removed 5 bases from V and 4 bases from J; junction bases left unmatched: 15. The CDR3 is CASSPYSGGIEGTEAFF. CDR3 nucleotide sequence: TGTGCCAGTAGTCCCTATTCAGGGGGCATTGAAGGCACTGAAGCTTTCTTT. Full variable domain (rest looked up from reference TRBV19 and TRBJ1-1): DGGITQSPKYLFRKEGQNVTLSCEQNLNHDAMYWYRQDPGQGLRLIYYSQIVNDFQKGDIAEGYSVSREKKESFPLTVTSAQKNPTAFYLCASSPYSGGIEGTEAFFGQGTRLTVV.

This clonotype has at least ten counts. The chain carries TRBV19 and TRBJ2-5; 7 bases match TRBD1. The CDR3 contains 13 residues. Unmatched junction bases numbered 2, after V lost 3 bases and J lost 4 bases. From germline, CDR1 is LNHDA and CDR2 SQIVND (reference sequence). This CDR3 is CASSIPGGETQYF. CDR3 nucleotide sequence: TGTGCCAGTAGTATTCCAGGGGGAGAGACCCAGTACTTC.

This clonotype was observed at least ten times. V usage is TRBV20-1 and J usage is TRBJ2-2; D gene uncertain. Per germline, CDR1 DFQATT and CDR2 SNEGSKA (reference sequence). The CDR3 is 12 residues long. Trimming took off 6 bases at V and 2 bases at J, with 7 bases between the two ends. Here the CDR3 DNA reads TGCAGTGCCAAACACAACACCGGGGAGCTGTTTTTT. Translation gives CSAKHNTGELFF.

This clonotype was seen ten or more times. The V gene is TRBV12-5, the J gene TRBJ1-1; 9 nucleotides agree with TRBD1. Germline loops: CDR1 LGHNT, CDR2 FRNRAP. Trimming took 6 bases from V and 5 from J; bases not matched to a gene: 16. CDR3 size: 17 residues. CDR3 residues: CASGQYDRGAQGTEAFF. The CDR3 DNA reads TGTGCTAGTGGCCAGTACGACAGGGGGGCGCAAGGGACTGAAGCTTTCTTT.

Many counts were recorded for this clonotype. At one of its ends the junction is not consistent with the germline gene, which may arise from a read error. The chain has TRBV6-2 or TRBV6-3 and TRBJ2-5; 8 nucleotides match TRBD1. From germline, CDR1 is MNHEY and CDR2 SVGEGT. This CDR3 region has 15 residues. The DNA of the CDR3 is TGTGCCAGCAGTCACTCAGGGGACAGGCAAGAGACCCAGTACTTC. Protein sequence: CASSHSGDRQETQYF.

In this sample, this clonotype turned up many times. The chain links TRBV6-5 to TRBJ2-7; D gene ambiguous. CDR1 MNHEY and CDR2 SVGAGI come from the germline V gene. The CDR3 spans 14 residues. V lost 4 bases to trimming and J lost 2 bases, with 12 bases between them. The CDR3 loop reads CASSFGRSTYEQYF. CDR3 nucleotide sequence: TGTGCCAGCAGTTTTGGACGATCAACCTACGAGCAGTACTTC.

As to this clonotype: This clone may be a read error of a much larger clone one base away. The chain links TRBV11-2 to TRBJ1-5; D might be TRBD1 (6 bases). The germline CDR1 and CDR2 sequences are SGHAT and FQNNGV. The CDR3 loop spans 13 amino acids. The CDR3 spells CASSKQGGQHQHF. For the CDR3, the DNA is TGTGCCAGCAGCAAACAGGGTGGTCAGCACCAGCATTTT.

Note on this clonotype: This could be a read error, since a much larger clone is one nucleotide away. The gene calls are TRBV20-1 and TRBJ2-7; 10 nucleotides line up with TRBD2. J was trimmed by 0 bases and V by 1 base; bases with no gene match: 6. This CDR3 spans 16 amino acids. Germline loops: CDR1 DFQATT, CDR2 SNEGSKA (reference sequence). The CDR3, as DNA: TGCAGTGCTAGAGCCCCTAGCGGGGGCCTCTCCTACGAGCAGTACGTC. Residues: CSARAPSGGLSYEQYV.

This clonotype was counted ten times or more. The junction shows a germline mismatch at one end, possibly a read error. The rearrangement uses TRBV5-5 and TRBJ1-6; D is ambiguous. This CDR3 is built from 13 residues. Germline-derived CDR1 and CDR2 are SGHKS and YYEKEE (reference sequence). CDR3 sequence reads: CASMNAVNSLLHF. The CDR3 nucleotides are TGTGCCAGCATGAATGCAGTTAATTCACTCCTCCACTTT.

This clonotype was observed at least ten times. The chain carries TRBV20-1 and TRBJ2-7; D remains ambiguous. Germline CDR1 and CDR2: DFQATT and SNEGSKA (reference sequence). CDR3 length equals 14 residues. The V end lost 1 base, the J end lost 4 bases, and 14 bases lay between the germline ends. The CDR3 here is CSARVPGGPYEQYF. The CDR3 DNA sequence: TGCAGTGCTAGAGTCCCCGGTGGGCCATACGAGCAGTACTTC.

In this sample, this clonotype turned up many times. V usage is TRBV20-1 and J usage is TRBJ2-2; 9 nucleotides align to TRBD2. J was trimmed by 5 bases and V by 5 bases; bases with no gene match: 12. Germline assignment: CDR1 DFQATT and CDR2 SNEGSKA (reference sequence). The CDR3 sequence is 16 residues long. CDR3 nucleotide sequence: TGCAGTGCTGACCTAGGGCGGGGGGGCCGAACCGGGGAGCTGTTTTTT. The encoded protein is CSADLGRGGRTGELFF.

This clonotype occurred a few times. The chain has TRBV14 and TRBJ2-5; D is undetermined. The CDR3 covers 13 residues. Between the trimmed V and J ends, which lost 0 bases and 7 bases, there was a span of 9 bases. CDR1 SGHDN and CDR2 FVKESK come from the germline V gene. The CDR3, as DNA: TGTGCCAGCAGCCAAGATCTTTACGGGACCCAGTACTTC. Protein product: CASSQDLYGTQYF.

In its sample, this clonotype was seen many times. This chain joins TRBV12-3 or TRBV12-4 and TRBJ1-5; 8 bases are a match to TRBD1. The CDR3 length is 15 residues. Trimming removed 6 bases from V and 1 base from J; junction bases left unmatched: 5. CDR3 sequence reads: CASRGTGGSNQPQHF. The CDR3 bases are TGTGCCAGCAGAGGCACAGGGGGGAGCAATCAGCCCCAGCATTTT.